This is a list of T cell receptor beta chains from one sample in a study of breast tumors, draining lymph nodes, adjacent tissues. From the multiplex PCR reads, TCRdb called clonotypes with MiXCR, one entry per CDR3 protein. The table shows 200,000 to 300,000 distinct CDR3 sequences, with about 30% occurring only once. The sequenced sample consisted of axillary lymph node tissue. These receptors all come from a female donor with breast cancer. Some clones in this sample may be carry-over from other donors' samples. Each CDR3 is given with its conserved first and last residue. The D gene is left open where the match is weak. Size is stated for part of the rows, as once, few or many counts, or as a class when the clone is expanded.

13,TRBJ1-2,TRBV28,.,few,TGTGCCAGCAGTTTGAGGGCGGACTATGGCTACACCTTC,CASSLRADYGYTF
12,TRBJ1-1,TRBV29-1,.,few,TGCAGCGTTAGAACCCTGAACACTGAAGCTTTCTTT,CSVRTLNTEAFF
15,TRBJ1-2,TRBV29-1,TRBD1,.,TGCAGCGCTGATGAGGACAGGGTGAGGCTGGATGGCTACACCTTC,CSADEDRVRLDGYTF
12,TRBJ2-7,TRBV6-2/TRBV6-3,.,few,TGTGCCAGCAGTTACGGGGGGCTCGAGCAGTACTTC,CASSYGGLEQYF
19,TRBJ2-7,TRBV7-2,TRBD2,once,TGTGCCAGCAGCCCAGGGACTAGCGGGAGCGGGACCTCTTCCTACGAGCAGTACTTC,CASSPGTSGSGTSSYEQYF
15,TRBJ2-7,TRBV15,TRBD2,many,TGTGCCACCAGCAGAGTTGGAGCGGGAGAGGAAAAGCAGTACTTC,CATSRVGAGEEKQYF
12,TRBJ2-7,TRBV7-2,.,once,TGTGCCAGCAGCCTTGGATATTACGGGCAGTACTTC,CASSLGYYGQYF
15,TRBJ2-7,TRBV20-1,.,many,TGCAGTGCTAGAGAGAGGGCACTAGGGCCTTACGAGCAGTACTTC,CSARERALGPYEQYF
13,TRBJ2-7,TRBV12-5,.,few,TGTGCTAGTGACAGCCCCCCCAACTACGAGCAGTACTTC,CASDSPPNYEQYF
13,TRBJ2-7,TRBV29-1,TRBD1,many,TGCAGCGTTGATTTTGGACAGGGAAACGAGCAGTACTTC,CSVDFGQGNEQYF
15,TRBJ2-7,TRBV20-1,TRBD2,many,TGCAGTGCTAGAGGGGAGCGGGAGGACGTCTACGAGCAGTACTTC,CSARGEREDVYEQYF
16,TRBJ2-3,TRBV11-2,.,many,TGTGCCAGCAGCCTCAGCACGGGGCCCGTCACAGATACGCAGTATTTT,CASSLSTGPVTDTQYF
16,TRBJ1-5,TRBV7-2,.,many,TGTGCCAGCAGTTCTAACCTTGGGAAGGGCAATCAGCCCCAGCATTTT,CASSSNLGKGNQPQHF
16,TRBJ1-5,TRBV12-1,.,once,TGTGCCAGCAGGGAGAAGAGTCCTAAAATAAATCAGCCCCAGCATTTT,CASREKSPKINQPQHF
16,TRBJ1-4,TRBV6-2/TRBV6-3,TRBD1,.,TGTGCCAGCAGTCCCGCCGGGACAGGACCTAATGAAAAACTGTTTTTT,CASSPAGTGPNEKLFF
13,TRBJ1-2,TRBV6-5,.,.,TGTGCCACCTATAGGGGGGAAGCTGCTGGCTACACCTTC,CATYRGEAAGYTF
16,TRBJ2-1,TRBV7-8,TRBD2,many,TGTGCCAGCAGTCTTAGCGTGGGAGGGTCCTACAATGAGCAGTTCTTC,CASSLSVGGSYNEQFF
18,TRBJ1-6,TRBV6-5,.,many,TGTGCCAGCAGTTACGGTTTGCGGGGAAGCTCCTATAATTCACCCCTCCACTTT,CASSYGLRGSSYNSPLHF
15,TRBJ2-1,TRBV9,TRBD2,many,TGTGCCAGCAGCGTAGATGAGACTAGCTCAGGTGAGCAGTTCTTC,CASSVDETSSGEQFF
13,TRBJ2-7,TRBV30,.,many,TGTGCCTCACAGGCCCCTCTCTCCTACGAGCAGTACTTC,CASQAPLSYEQYF
16,TRBJ2-2,TRBV24-1,.,many,TGTGCCACCAGTGGCGGTGTTCGGGGGAACACCGGGGAGCTGTTTTTT,CATSGGVRGNTGELFF
17,TRBJ2-7,TRBV24-1,TRBD2,.,TGTGCCACCGTAGGCCGGGAGGGCCCGGGACAAGACTACGAGCAGTACTTC,CATVGREGPGQDYEQYF
16,TRBJ2-2,TRBV7-9,TRBD1,.,TGTGCCAGCAGCCCGAGACAGGGGCAGAACACCGGGGAGCTGTTTTTT,CASSPRQGQNTGELFF
13,TRBJ2-5,TRBV12-3/TRBV12-4,.,many,TGTGCCAGCAGTTTAGTACAGGAGGGGACCCAGTACTTC,CASSLVQEGTQYF
16,TRBJ2-1,TRBV7-8,.,many,TGTGCCAGCAGCTTAAGCCAGACCAGCTCCTACAATGAGCAGTTCTTC,CASSLSQTSSYNEQFF
14,TRBJ2-7,TRBV9,.,many,TGTGCCAGCAGCGTGACCGGCCGTACCGGGGAGCAGTACTTC,CASSVTGRTGEQYF
13,TRBJ2-1,TRBV20-1,TRBD2,many,TGCAGTGCTACTGGACTAGGTTTTAGGGAGCAGTTCTTC,CSATGLGFREQFF
14,TRBJ1-4,TRBV6-5,.,many,TGTGCCAGCAACCCCTCGGGGGTAGGGAAGGAACTGTTTTTT,CASNPSGVGKELFF
12,TRBJ2-5,TRBV6-5,TRBD2,many,TGTGCCAGCAAAGGGCTAGCGGGGACCCAGTACTTC,CASKGLAGTQYF
13,TRBJ1-2,TRBV29-1,TRBD1,once,TGCAGCCCGCGGCACAGGGGGCCTGATGGCTACACCTTC,CSPRHRGPDGYTF
13,TRBJ2-1,TRBV5-8,.,many,TGTGCCAGCAGCTTAGACTATTACAATGAGCAGTTCTTC,CASSLDYYNEQFF
16,TRBJ2-5,TRBV7-6,.,many,TGTGCCAGCAGCTTAGGTCTAGTGGGGGGACAAGAGACCCAGTACTTC,CASSLGLVGGQETQYF
14,TRBJ2-3,TRBV5-1,TRBD2,many,TGCGCCAGCAGCCCGACTAGCGCGGGCGATACGCAGTATTTT,CASSPTSAGDTQYF
12,TRBJ2-3,TRBV2,.,many,TGTGCCAGCAGCCAACGGGGAGATACGCAGTATTTT,CASSQRGDTQYF
12,TRBJ2-3,TRBV28,.,.,TGTGCCAGCACCTTGGGGGTGGATACGCAGTATTTT,CASTLGVDTQYF
16,TRBJ2-1,TRBV11-3,.,many,TGTGCCAGCAGCCCCCCCCTGAGGGGTTGGTACAATGAGCAGTTCTTC,CASSPPLRGWYNEQFF
13,TRBJ1-5,TRBV29-1,.,many,TGCAGCGTTGCCGCAGGATTTTCTCAGCCCCAGCATTTT,CSVAAGFSQPQHF
15,TRBJ1-6,TRBV12-5,TRBD1,.,TGTGCTAGCAGCTCAGGCGCAGGGGGCAGGTCACCCCTCCACTTT,CASSSGAGGRSPLHF
16,TRBJ1-5,TRBV2,TRBD1,.,TGTGCCAGCAGAGTCAGGGGGACCTATAGCAATCAGCCCCAGCATTTT,CASRVRGTYSNQPQHF
17,TRBJ2-3,TRBV15,TRBD2,.,TGTGCCACCAGCAGCGATCTAGCGGGAGGGGGCACAGATACGCAGTATTTT,CATSSDLAGGGTDTQYF
15,TRBJ2-1,TRBV29-1,.,many,TGCAGCGTTGAAGTTGGGGGCATGGGGGTCAATGAGCAGTTCTTC,CSVEVGGMGVNEQFF
15,TRBJ2-7,TRBV10-3,.,.,TGTGCCAGCAGTTACGGGCGGGGAGGCGCCTACGAGCAGTACTTC,CASSYGRGGAYEQYF
14,TRBJ2-7,TRBV10-1,TRBD1,once,TGCGCCAGCAGTGGGACAGGTCACCCCTACGAGCAGTACTTC,CASSGTGHPYEQYF
17,TRBJ2-6,TRBV29-1,TRBD1,many,TGCAGCGTGGCGACAGGGGGCCTAGCCTCTGGGGCCAACGTCCTGACTTTC,CSVATGGLASGANVLTF
13,TRBJ1-1,TRBV24-1,.,.,TGTGCCACCAGTGATTTGAGAACAGGGCGAGCTTTCTTT,CATSDLRTGRAFF
14,TRBJ1-2,TRBV6-4,TRBD1,few,TGTGCCAGCAGTCCGTCGACAGGGGTGTCTGGCTACACCTTC,CASSPSTGVSGYTF
14,TRBJ1-4,TRBV6-5,.,many,TGTGCCAGCAGTTACGAGGGAGGGGATGAAAAACTGTTTTTT,CASSYEGGDEKLFF
14,TRBJ2-1,TRBV3-1,TRBD2,.,TGTGCCAGCAGCCAAGCGGGAGGGCTTAATGAGCAGTTCTTC,CASSQAGGLNEQFF
15,TRBJ1-3,TRBV30,.,few,TGTGCCTGGAGTGTAGCAGGGATCAGTGGAAACACCATATATTTT,CAWSVAGISGNTIYF
13,TRBJ1-4,TRBV12-3/TRBV12-4,.,.,TGTGCCAGCAGTTTGGTGACAGCCGAAAAACTGTTTTTT,CASSLVTAEKLFF
15,TRBJ1-5,TRBV19,TRBD1,many,TGTGCCAGTACCCCCGGGACAGCGACCAATCAGCCCCAGCATTTT,CASTPGTATNQPQHF
18,TRBJ1-2,TRBV19,.,.,TGTGCCACCCGCATTGGACTAGCGGGAGTAAGGGGGGACTATGGCTACACCTTC,CATRIGLAGVRGDYGYTF
17,TRBJ2-1,TRBV19,TRBD2,many,TGTGCCAGTAGACTCTCTCGAGGACTAGCGGGAGAGGGTGAGCAGTTCTTC,CASRLSRGLAGEGEQFF
16,TRBJ2-4,TRBV6-1,TRBD1,.,TGTGCCAGCAGCCATGAGGGGGCGGGAGCCAAAAACATTCAGTACTTC,CASSHEGAGAKNIQYF
13,TRBJ1-5,TRBV6-1,.,.,TGTGCCAGCACAGAAAATAGCAATCAGCCCCAGCATTTT,CASTENSNQPQHF